The clone carrying this T cell receptor beta chain has ten or more counts. The CDR3 runs 17 residues. V lost 4 bases to trimming and J lost 2 bases, with 17 bases between them. Germline V gene lookup returns CDR1 LNHDA and CDR2 SQIVND (reference sequence). The method was immunoSEQ multiplex PCR; TCRdb's version includes in-frame clones alone and lacks a portion of them. The sample lists about 210,000 clones, over 80% occurring once. Participant reports of clinical history set cohort assignment. This entry comes from a study of blood T cell repertoires in COVID-19. The receptor comes from a man between 25 and 39 years old who had recovered from COVID-19. Specimen: PBMCs or T cells enriched from blood (not recorded which). The chain joins TRBV19 to TRBJ2-2; a weak D match, TRBD2 (7 bases). CDR3 in DNA: TGTGCCAGTAGTAACGGGGGGCGGGACATCAACACCGGGGAGCTGTTTTTT. Residues: CASSNGGRDINTGELFF.